This TCR beta chain was profiled in a study of CD8 T cells in ankylosing spondylitis. This clonotype was recorded at least ten times. Its antigen is not known. The V end was cut by 8 bases, the J end by 4 bases, with 11 bases between. The CDR3 is 12 residues long. The V gene's germline CDR1 is MNHEY and CDR2 SVGAGI. As the method for making TCR beta libraries, quantitative 5'-RACE with molecular barcodes was used. In TCRdb, the 5' RACE reads were re-called with MiXCR into one record per CDR3 protein. The table shows around 75,000 distinct CDR3 sequences, with about 5.2% occurring only once. Study observations and caveats: Earlier reports found some motif variants in synovial fluid and blood in reactive arthritis.

Material for sequencing was blood, either unsorted or a sorted T cell fraction (not recorded which). The receptor was derived from a male donor with ankylosing spondylitis or in good health (not recorded which). The chain has TRBV6-5 and TRBJ1-2; unclear D gene. CDR3 sequence (DNA): TGTGCCAGCCCGACCGAGATCTATGGCTACACCTTC. It specifies CASPTEIYGYTF.